Sequencing of this T cell receptor (beta chain) was carried out in a study of T cell repertoires in cytomegalovirus infection. Study summary: It was the public TCR beta signatures that indicated both CMV infection and matching HLA type.

This clonotype was detected ten times or more. The V gene's germline CDR1 is SGHRS and CDR2 YFSETQ. The CDR3 runs to 14 residues. Trimming cost V 1 base and J 4 bases, with 8 bases left between them. One entry per CDR3 protein, called by TCRdb with MiXCR from the reads. Among around 260,000 distinct CDR3 sequences listed, around 9% were seen once. Sequencing used PBMCs. The chain has TRBV5-1 and TRBJ1-4; D uncertain. The receptor's source is a human donor in good health (CMV status not recorded). Some clones in this sample may be carry-over from other donors' samples. The CDR3 loop reads CASSLSGGNEKLFF. CDR3 DNA: TGCGCCAGCAGCTTGTCAGGCGGTAATGAAAAACTGTTTTTT. Supplemented by reference TRBV5-1 and TRBJ1-4, the full variable domain reads KAGVTQTPRYLIKTRGQQVTLSCSPISGHRSVSWYQQTPGQGLQFLFEYFSETQRNKGNFPGRFSGRQFSNSRSEMNVSTLELGDSALYLCASSLSGGNEKLFFGSGTQLSVL.